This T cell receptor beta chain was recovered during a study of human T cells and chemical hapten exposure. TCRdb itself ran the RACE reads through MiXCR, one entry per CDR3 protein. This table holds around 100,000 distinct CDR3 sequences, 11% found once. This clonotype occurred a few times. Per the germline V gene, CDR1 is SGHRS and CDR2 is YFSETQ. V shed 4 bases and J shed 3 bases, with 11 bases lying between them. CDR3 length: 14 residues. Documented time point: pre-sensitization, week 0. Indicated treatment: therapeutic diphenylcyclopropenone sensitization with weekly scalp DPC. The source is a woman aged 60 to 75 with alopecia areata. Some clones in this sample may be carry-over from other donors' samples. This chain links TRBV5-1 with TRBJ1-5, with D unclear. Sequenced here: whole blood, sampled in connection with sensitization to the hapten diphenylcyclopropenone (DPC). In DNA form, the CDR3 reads TGCGCCAGCAGCCCGGACGGGTACAATCAGCCCCAGCATTTT. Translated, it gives CASSPDGYNQPQHF.